This T cell receptor (beta chain) stems from a study of beta chain features in type 1 diabetes. About this clone: The antigen remains undetermined.

Study observations and caveats: In all four CD4+ subsets, TCRB CDR3 length was significantly, moderately reduced in type 1 diabetes.

Purity above 95% was achieved in all sorted populations. CDR1 and CDR2 from the germline V gene are LGHNA and YSLEER. V lost 4 bases to trimming and J lost 3 bases; unmatched junction nucleotides: 8. The length of the CDR3 is 15 residues. TCRB transcripts that were expressed got sequenced, as all of the isolated RNA had been reverse transcribed. Profiling relied on immunoSEQ multiplex PCR, and the TCRdb table lists in-frame clones only, not all of them. The table lists roughly 250,000 clones, roughly 20% of them singletons, with 0.025% to 0.035% in the top ten. The specimen sequenced was naive CD4+ T cells from blood. The receptor's source is a woman in her thirties or forties with type 1 diabetes. The chain combines TRBV4-3 with TRBJ2-7; TRBD2 matches 8 bases. DNA for the CDR3: TGCGCCAGCAGCCGCGAGCGGGGGAGCCTCTACGAGCAGTACTTC. Translating it yields CASSRERGSLYEQYF.